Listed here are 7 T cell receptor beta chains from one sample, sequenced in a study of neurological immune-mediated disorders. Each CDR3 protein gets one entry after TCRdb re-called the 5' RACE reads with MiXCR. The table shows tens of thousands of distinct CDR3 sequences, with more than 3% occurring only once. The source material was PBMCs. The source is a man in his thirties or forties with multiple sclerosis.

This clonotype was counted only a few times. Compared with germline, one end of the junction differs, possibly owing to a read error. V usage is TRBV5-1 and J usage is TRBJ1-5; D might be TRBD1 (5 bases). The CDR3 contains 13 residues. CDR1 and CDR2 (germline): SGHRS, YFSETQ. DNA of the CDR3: TGCGCCAGCAGCTTATTGGGCCCGGACAAAAAGAATTTT. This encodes CASSLLGPDKKNF.

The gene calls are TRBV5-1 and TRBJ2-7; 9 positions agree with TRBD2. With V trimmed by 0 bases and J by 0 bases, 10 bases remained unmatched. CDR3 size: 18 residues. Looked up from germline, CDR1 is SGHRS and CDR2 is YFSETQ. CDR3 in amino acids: CASSLAPSGVKSSYEQYF. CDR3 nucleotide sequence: TGCGCCAGCAGCTTGGCCCCTAGCGGGGTTAAATCCTCCTACGAGCAGTACTTC.

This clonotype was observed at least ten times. The CDR3 nucleotides are TGTGCCACCCCACGGGAGACCCAGTACTTC. Translation: CATPRETQYF. This chain links TRBV15 with TRBJ2-5; no clear D. The CDR3 is 10 amino acids. Per the germline V gene, CDR1 is LNHNV and CDR2 is YYDKDF (reference sequence). The V end lost 8 bases, the J end lost 5 bases, and 6 bases lay between the germline ends.

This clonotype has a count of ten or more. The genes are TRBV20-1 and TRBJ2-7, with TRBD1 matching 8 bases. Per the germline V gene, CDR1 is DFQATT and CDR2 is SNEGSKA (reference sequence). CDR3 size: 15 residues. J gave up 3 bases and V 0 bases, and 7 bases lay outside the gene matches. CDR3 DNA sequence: TGCAGTGCTAGAGATCCAACAGGGGGTGTCTACGAGCAGTACTTC. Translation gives CSARDPTGGVYEQYF.

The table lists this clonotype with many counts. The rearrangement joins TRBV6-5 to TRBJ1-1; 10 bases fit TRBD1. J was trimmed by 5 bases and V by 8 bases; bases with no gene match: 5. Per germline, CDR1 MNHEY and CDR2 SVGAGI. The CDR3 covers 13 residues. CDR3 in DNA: TGTGCCAGCGGACAGGGGGGTGGGACTGAAGCTTTCTTT. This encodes CASGQGGGTEAFF.

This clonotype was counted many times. The CDR3 nucleotides are TGTGCCAGCAGCTCGCTCCCTCCGGGGAACACTGAAGCTTTCTTT. The encoded protein is CASSSLPPGNTEAFF. The J gene is TRBJ1-1, the V gene TRBV7-8; D gene ambiguous. The CDR3 extends over 15 amino acids. Deletions cut 4 bases from V and 1 base from J, with 13 bases between. The germline V gene encodes CDR1 SGHVS and CDR2 FQNEAQ.

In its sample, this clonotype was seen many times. As DNA, the CDR3 is TGCAGTGGGGGACAGGGACCCTACGAGCAGTACTTC. This codes for CSGGQGPYEQYF. The rearrangement joins TRBV20-1 to TRBJ2-7; the match to TRBD1 covers 9 bases. Germline V CDR1 and CDR2: DFQATT, SNEGSKA (reference sequence). The CDR3 covers 12 residues. Trimming at V came to 7 bases and at J to 2 bases, leaving 3 bases not matched to a gene.